One and the same sample provided the 25 T cell receptor beta chains below, sequenced in a study of cytomegalovirus exposure and HLA in healthy donors. Researchers ran the PCR with 60 Vbeta and 13 Jbeta primers. Generated by immunoSEQ multiplex PCR, the TCRdb table keeps only in-frame clones and is missing some. Here the sample spans around 170,000 clones, 75% to 85% being singletons. Material for sequencing was PBMCs. Receptors originate from a man aged 18 to 29 in good health and CMV-seronegative.

The chain has TRBV5-4 and TRBJ2-3; 7 bases map to TRBD1. Trimming at V came to 5 bases and at J to 3 bases, leaving 3 bases not matched to a gene. Germline loops: CDR1 SGHNT, CDR2 YYREEE (reference sequence). The CDR3 is made up of 13 amino acids. The CDR3 nucleotides are TGTGCCAGCAGAGGGGGCCCTACAGATACGCAGTATTTT. Amino acids: CASRGGPTDTQYF.

The rearrangement joins TRBV6-5 to TRBJ2-5; tentative D call: TRBD2 (6 bases). The germline V and J ends were trimmed by 2 bases and 3 bases, with 13 bases remaining between them. CDR1 is MNHEY and CDR2 is SVGAGI in the germline V gene. This CDR3 has 15 amino acids. CDR3: CASSYEAGRKETQYF. In nucleotides, the CDR3 is TGTGCCAGCAGTTACGAGGCGGGACGGAAAGAGACCCAGTACTTC.

The V and J genes are TRBV28 and TRBJ2-7; TRBD2 agrees at 9 bases. Germline CDR1 and CDR2: MDHEN and SYDVKM. This CDR3 has 15 amino acids. V gave up 5 bases and J gave up 3 bases; unmatched junction bases: 8. This CDR3 reads CASSVRLAGNYEQYF. The CDR3 DNA reads as TGTGCCAGCAGTGTCCGCCTAGCGGGGAACTACGAGCAGTACTTC.

This rearrangement joins TRBV7-2 to TRBJ1-2, with a tentative D call TRBD1 (6 bases). V lost 4 bases, J lost 7 bases, and 16 bases lay in between. The CDR3 has 14 amino acids. Per germline, CDR1 SGHTA and CDR2 FQGNSA. CDR3 bases: TGTGCCAGCAGCTACCTACAGGGTTCGGGTGGCTACACCTTC. Translation gives CASSYLQGSGGYTF. Variable domain in full (rest from reference TRBV7-2 and TRBJ1-2): GAGVSQSPSNKVTEKGKDVELRCDPISGHTALYWYRQSLGQGLEFLIYFQGNSAPDKSGLPSDRFSAERTGGSVSTLTIQRTQQEDSAVYLCASSYLQGSGGYTFGSGTRLTVV.

Concerning this clone: The junction differs from germline at one of its ends, possibly a read error. This chain uses TRBV20-1 with TRBJ2-7; D is unresolved. The CDR3 contains 11 residues. Germline V gene data show CDR1 as DFQATT and CDR2 as SNEGSKA (reference sequence). DNA of the CDR3: TGCAGTGCCAGAGGTAGCCTCGAGCAGTACTTC. Its translation is CSARGSLEQYF.

This clone appeared once. The same CDR3 can be traced to other DNA sequences in this sample. J is TRBJ1-2 and V is TRBV7-9, with D unresolved. The V end lost 1 base, the J end lost 5 bases, and 8 bases lay between the germline ends. The germline CDR1 and CDR2 sequences are SEHNR and FQNEAQ (reference sequence). CDR3 length: 13 residues. In DNA, the CDR3 is TGTGCCAGCAGCTTAGGGCAGGTGTATGGCTACACCTTC. Its translation is CASSLGQVYGYTF. The full variable domain, rest sourced from reference TRBV7-9 and TRBJ1-2, is DTGVSQNPRHKITKRGQNVTFRCDPISEHNRLYWYRQTLGQGPEFLTYFQNEAQLEKSRLLSDRFSAERPKGSFSTLEIQRTEQGDSAMYLCASSLGQVYGYTFGSGTRLTVV.

The CDR3, as DNA: TGTGCCAGCAGTTTAATCCGTTCTAGCGGGGGGGCCACCGGGGAGCTGTTTTTT. The encoded protein is CASSLIRSSGGATGELFF. The chain employs TRBV27 and TRBJ2-2, with TRBD2 matching 12 bases. Germline-derived CDR1 and CDR2 are MNHEY and SMNVEV (reference sequence). The length of the CDR3 is 18 residues. Unmatched junction bases numbered 8, after V lost 2 bases and J lost 4 bases.

The chain recombines TRBV7-3 with TRBJ1-1; D perhaps matches TRBD1 (5 bases). The germline V gene encodes CDR1 SGHTA and CDR2 FQGTGA. The V end lost 1 base, the J end lost 1 base, and 7 bases lay between the germline ends. This CDR3 has 14 amino acids. CDR3 sequence reads: CASSLRGQNTEAFF. DNA of the CDR3: TGTGCCAGCAGCTTAAGAGGACAGAACACTGAAGCTTTCTTT.

The chain carries TRBV27 and TRBJ2-3; D gene unclear. CDR3 length: 14 residues. V lost 4 bases and J 5 bases, leaving 13 bases between the germline ends. Germline-derived CDR1 and CDR2 are MNHEY and SMNVEV (reference sequence). The CDR3 coding sequence is TGTGCCAGCAGTTCCGTCCTGGAGTTAGATACGCAGTATTTT. This translates into CASSSVLELDTQYF.

The chain couples TRBV19 to TRBJ2-7; TRBD1 is a possible D gene (5 bases). The CDR3 has 15 residues. V dropped 2 bases and J dropped 1 base, with 12 bases sitting between them. The germline V gene has CDR1 LNHDA and CDR2 SQIVND (reference sequence). CDR3 sequence reads: CASSISGRQSYEQYF. The CDR3 DNA reads TGTGCCAGTAGTATATCAGGCCGACAGTCCTACGAGCAGTACTTC.

The chain combines TRBV5-1 with TRBJ1-2; 11 bases align to TRBD1. Looked up from germline, CDR1 is SGHRS and CDR2 is YFSETQ. The CDR3 length is 16 residues. With 4 bases clipped from V and 4 bases from J, the junction kept 9 bases outside the gene matches. This chain's CDR3 is CASSRDSGQGGYGYTF. CDR3 nucleotide sequence: TGCGCCAGCAGCCGGGATTCGGGACAGGGGGGCTATGGCTACACCTTC.

The V gene is TRBV19, the J gene TRBJ1-4, with a possible D match to TRBD1 (6 bases). The CDR3 length is 15 residues. Trimming cost V 3 bases and J 8 bases, with 16 bases left between them. Germline CDR1 is LNHDA and CDR2 is SQIVND (reference sequence). This CDR3 reads CASSIRQEYQEKLFF. CDR3 nucleotides: TGTGCCAGTAGTATTAGACAGGAATACCAAGAAAAACTGTTTTTT.

The rearrangement uses TRBV28 and TRBJ2-5; 9 positions agree with TRBD1. The CDR3 has 15 residues. Germline V gene sequence: CDR1 MDHEN, CDR2 SYDVKM. V lost 7 bases to trimming and J lost 6 bases; unmatched junction nucleotides: 12. The CDR3 coding sequence is TGTGCCAGCAAAGACAGGGGGGTAACGGTAAAGACCCAGTACTTC. Encoded protein: CASKDRGVTVKTQYF.

This rearrangement joins TRBV9 to TRBJ2-3, with D perhaps matching TRBD2 (6 bases). The germline V gene has CDR1 SGDLS and CDR2 YYNGEE. The CDR3 contains 15 residues. Trimming left V 0 bases short and J 6 bases short, with 14 bases between. CDR3 nucleotides: TGTGCCAGCAGCGTAGGGGCCCGGGGGAGCGATACGCAGTATTTT. This sequence encodes CASSVGARGSDTQYF.

The chain joins TRBV7-9 to TRBJ1-2; 7 positions agree with TRBD1. The germline V gene has CDR1 SEHNR and CDR2 FQNEAQ (reference sequence). This CDR3 spans 16 amino acids. After removal of 6 bases from V and 5 bases from J, the junction contained 15 bases not matched to a gene. CDR3 amino acids: CASSFTGTDLKYGYTF. The CDR3 DNA is TGTGCCAGCAGTTTTACCGGGACAGACTTAAAGTATGGCTACACCTTC.

The V gene is TRBV19, the J gene TRBJ2-7; TRBD2 aligns across 15 bases. The CDR3 spans 18 residues. Per the germline V gene, CDR1 is LNHDA and CDR2 is SQIVND (reference sequence). Losses at the gene ends were 5 bases for V and 7 bases for J; bases not matched to a gene: 15. CDR3 coding DNA: TGTGCCAGTAGTCTAGCCCCCTGGACTAGCGGGGGGGCAAGGGAGCAGTACTTC. This codes for CASSLAPWTSGGAREQYF.

This rearrangement joins TRBV6-5 to TRBJ1-1; TRBD1 matches at 8 bases. Germline V gene sequence: CDR1 MNHEY, CDR2 SVGAGI. The CDR3 runs 15 residues. V dropped 3 bases and J dropped 2; count of bases not matched to a gene: 5. The DNA for the CDR3 is TGTGCCAGCAGTTATTCGACAGGGGCCAACACTGAAGCTTTCTTT. Protein: CASSYSTGANTEAFF.

The sample holds one count of this clone. This chain links TRBV4-1 with TRBJ1-4; tentatively, D is TRBD1 (5 bases). In germline, CDR1 is MGHRA, CDR2 YSYEKL. Trimming stripped 4 bases from V and 8 bases from J, with 11 bases between. This CDR3 comprises 13 residues. DNA for the CDR3: TGCGCCAGCAGCCGCGCCGGGGGGGAAAAACTGTTTTTT. It is translated as CASSRAGGEKLFF.

This clone was counted a single time. This chain uses TRBV15 with TRBJ1-3, with 9 bases fitting TRBD1. This CDR3 has 16 amino acids. The V gene's germline CDR1 is LNHNV and CDR2 YYDKDF (reference sequence). The trim removed 2 bases at V and 0 bases at J, leaving 2 bases unmatched. This chain's CDR3 is CATSRKTGGSGNTIYF. CDR3 nucleotide sequence: TGTGCCACCAGCAGAAAGACAGGGGGCTCTGGAAACACCATATATTTT.

The rearrangement links TRBV6-1 to TRBJ2-4, with D possibly matching TRBD1 (6 bases). CDR1 is MNHNS, CDR2 SASEGT, per germline. V was shortened by 2 bases and J by 0 bases, with 11 bases between the two germline ends. The CDR3 is made up of 16 amino acids. The CDR3 DNA sequence: TGTGCCAGCAGTGAACGGACAGTTCTAGCCAAAAACATTCAGTACTTC. Its protein product is CASSERTVLAKNIQYF.

CDR3 DNA: TGTGCCAGCAGTAAGACAGGGGCGGCCGAGCAGTACTTC. Its protein product is CASSKTGAAEQYF. The chain couples TRBV6-1 to TRBJ2-7, with TRBD1 matching over 8 bases. The CDR3 is made up of 13 amino acids. Germline V gene lookup returns CDR1 MNHNS and CDR2 SASEGT. Unmatched junction bases numbered 6, after V lost 5 bases and J lost 6 bases.

This clone was detected once. The V and J genes are TRBV5-1 and TRBJ2-3; perhaps TRBD2 as D (7 bases). This CDR3 has 15 residues. V was shortened by 0 bases and J by 4 bases, with 12 bases between the two germline ends. Germline lookup yields CDR1 SGHRS and CDR2 YFSETQ. As DNA, the CDR3 is TGCGCCAGCAGCTTGGAAGGGGGGAGGGCAGATACGCAGTATTTT. The encoded protein is CASSLEGGRADTQYF.

V usage is TRBV29-1 and J usage is TRBJ1-2; tentatively, D is TRBD1 (6 bases). The CDR3 runs to 14 residues. Trimming cost V 7 bases and J 6 bases, with 21 bases left between them. Germline lookup yields CDR1 SQVTM and CDR2 ANQGSEA. The CDR3 sequence: CSAAGGQPINGYTF. CDR3 nucleotides: TGCAGCGCCGCGGGGGGACAACCCATAAATGGCTACACCTTC.

The chain carries TRBV28 and TRBJ2-1; TRBD2 matches 8 bases. Germline V gene sequence: CDR1 MDHEN, CDR2 SYDVKM. The J segment lost 9 bases and the V segment lost 2 bases, leaving 12 bases of the junction unmatched. This CDR3 has 16 residues. The CDR3 loop is CASSLAAGAGIVEQFF. CDR3 bases: TGTGCCAGCAGTTTAGCAGCGGGGGCCGGGATCGTTGAGCAGTTCTTC.

The chain recombines TRBV6-1 with TRBJ1-6, with 12 bases matching TRBD1. Unmatched junction bases numbered 4, after V lost 11 bases and J lost 11 bases. The CDR3 covers 12 residues. The germline V gene encodes CDR1 MNHNS and CDR2 SASEGT. The CDR3 coding sequence is TGTGCCGGGACAGGGGGCAGGACACCCCTCCACTTT. The encoded protein is CAGTGGRTPLHF.